The present entry profiles one T cell receptor (beta chain) with its context. There is no known antigen for this receptor. No base qualities exist here, and no much larger clone lies one base off it. V drops 6 bases and J drops 3 bases, leaving 11 bases in between. Inclusive of the bounding cysteine and phenylalanine, the CDR3 is 14 residues long. The retained sequence is limited to the CDR3, 42 bases, with the frame set at the first base. Reading the germline V gene (reference sequence) gives CDR1 LGHDT and CDR2 YNNKEL. The data stem from a study of blood T cell repertoires in COVID-19 (dated by TCRdb to 2019 to 2021). Turning to the overall study: The collaborator samples originated in the United States, Italy and Spain and spanned the acute and convalescent phases of COVID-19. The prospective study material was composed of cDNA or gDNA derived from T cells, B-cell-depleted T cells, or PBMCs. Subjects who had been exposed to COVID-19, were actively infected with it, or had recovered from it provided the deeply sampled blood TCRbeta repertoires that made up the dataset. The repertoires were released in a freely available public database intended as a resource for research on the immune response to SARS-CoV-2. Samples came from the ongoing ImmuneRACE study (first 160 participants) plus 1,254 subjects from 6 global collaborators. Nearly every sample came with metadata listing a de-identified subject ID, COVID-19 status, age in years and sex. Where available, HLA class I and class II types were taken from metadata supplied by the sample provider and were not determined by assay-based typing. General study outcomes and caveats: The quantity of clinical and demographic metadata differed by source and by participant and was supplied without curation.

Enrolling through a virtual design, the prospective study's participants ranged in age from roughly 18 to 100 years and lived across some 22 United States geographic areas. To assign participants to cohorts, the prospective study relied on clinical history that participants themselves reported in a screening survey and a study questionnaire. Recovered participants in ImmuneRACE Cohort 3 were defined by two consecutive negative NP/OP PCR tests, clearance by a healthcare professional, or resolution of symptoms. Each participant in the prospective study had whole blood, serum and a nasopharyngeal or oropharyngeal swab collected by mobile phlebotomists. Participants in the prospective study had the option to provide additional blood draws and questionnaires over a roughly 2-month period. Blood samples from the prospective study were shipped frozen or at room temperature prior to DNA extraction. The immunoSEQ Assay, a bias-controlled multiplex PCR, was used to amplify TCRbeta CDR3 regions from genomic DNA. In the original analysis: Within the assay, amplification of reference gene primers was used to estimate how many nucleated cells each sample contained. To quantify the absolute abundance of each unique TCRbeta CDR3 rearrangement, sequence reads were collapsed and filtered. For each sample, productive Simpson clonality was calculated as the square root of Simpson's diversity index across productive rearrangements. What TCRdb holds here is the immuneACCESS table cut down to in-frame rearrangements. Part of the clones is not present; checked against another copy, under half of the missing clones reflect an unresolved V gene, and the others are unexplained. From that table come the V and J calls and clone size; the DNA was used to work out D and trimming. In all, the sample holds around 470,000 clones, and about 92% of those were seen once. Clones ranked in the top ten supply 0.55% to 0.75% of the sample.

This TCR was recovered from a man between 18 and 35 years old who had recovered from COVID-19. The chain uses TRBV3-1 (or the pseudogene TRBV3-2) and TRBJ2-2, with an unclear D gene assignment. Sample: PBMCs or T cells enriched from blood (not recorded which). The CDR3 region reads CASRPETHTGELFF. The DNA sequence follows: TGTGCCAGCAGACCCGAGACTCACACCGGGGAGCTGTTTTTT.